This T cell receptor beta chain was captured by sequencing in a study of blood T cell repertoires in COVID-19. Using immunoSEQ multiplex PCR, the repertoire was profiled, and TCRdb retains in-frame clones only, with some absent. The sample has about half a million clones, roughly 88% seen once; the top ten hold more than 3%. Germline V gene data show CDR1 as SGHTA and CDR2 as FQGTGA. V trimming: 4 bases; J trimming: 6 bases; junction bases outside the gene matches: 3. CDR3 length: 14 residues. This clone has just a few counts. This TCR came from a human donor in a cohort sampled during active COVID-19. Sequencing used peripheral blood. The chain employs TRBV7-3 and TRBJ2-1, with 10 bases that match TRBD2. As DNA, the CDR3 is TGTGCCAGCAGCTCCGGACTAGCGGCCAATGAGCAGTTCTTC. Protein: CASSSGLAANEQFF.